The clone carrying this T cell receptor (beta chain) has more than one count but fewer than ten. Its antigen is as yet unknown. Then a second PCR, running roughly 7 to 11 cycles, was carried out with a sample-barcoded 5' primer and a J-beta primer mix. TCRdb fed the 5' RACE reads into MiXCR, producing one record per CDR3 protein. Among about 1.6 million distinct CDR3 sequences, 34% were seen once, and the ten largest hold 10% to 12%. This record belongs to a study of blood T cells in healthy people across ages. The study, taken as a whole, reports: With unsorted PBMCs, a conclusive comparison of naive versus antigen-experienced cells was not possible.

The length of the CDR3 is 14 residues. From germline, CDR1 is DFQATT and CDR2 SNEGSKA (reference sequence). Trimming stripped 0 bases from V and 4 bases from J, with 12 bases between. The sequenced sample was blood. The TCR was taken from a woman younger than 45 in good health. The V and J genes are TRBV20-1 and TRBJ2-5; a weak D match, TRBD2 (5 bases). Written as DNA, the CDR3 is TGCAGTGCTAGAGATGGATTAGGACTAGAGACCCAGTACTTC. Translated: CSARDGLGLETQYF.